A single T cell receptor (beta chain) is shown here with its context. Seattle enrolled patients during active infection and tracked them longitudinally. The data originate from a study of blood T cell repertoires in COVID-19. At the level of the study: Collection of acute and convalescent COVID-19 samples took place in the United States, Italy and Spain. Nucleic acid was either cDNA or gDNA, and it came from T cells, B-cell-depleted T cells, or PBMCs.

Germline V lookup: CDR1 SGHNT, CDR2 YYREEE (reference sequence). The CDR3 length is 13 residues. Deletions cut 0 bases from V and 5 bases from J, with 9 bases between. The table came from immunoSEQ multiplex PCR; TCRdb's copy has only in-frame clones and leaves some out. Of about 310,000 clones in the sample, approximately 87% were seen once. This TCR derives from a woman aged 25 to 39 with COVID-19, enrolled during active disease. The material sequenced was peripheral blood. The V call is TRBV5-4, the J call TRBJ2-7; tentatively, D is TRBD2 (6 bases). CDR3 DNA sequence: TGTGCCAGCAGCTTGGGGACTAATAACGAGCAGTACTTC. Its protein is CASSLGTNNEQYF. Full variable domain (missing parts from reference TRBV5-4 and TRBJ2-7): ETGVTQSPTHLIKTRGQQVTLRCSSQSGHNTVSWYQQALGQGPQFIFQYYREEENGRGNFPPRFSGLQFPNYSSELNVNALELDDSALYLCASSLGTNNEQYFGPGTRLTVT.